Each of the 3 T cell receptor beta chains below was sequenced from the same sample in a study of identical twins (dated by TCRdb to 2016 to 2018). Library preparation used 5' RACE. These reads were obtained on an Illumina HiSeq 2000. TCRdb reprocessed the public reads (quality trimming at Q25 with fastp, clone calling with MiXCR) and kept in-frame beta chains. Every CDR3 protein is listed once, alongside the most common genes and DNA of its rows. The table for this sample lists roughly 500,000 distinct CDR3 sequences; around 20% of them were counted only once. The ten largest account for around 0.9% of the sample. This same sample was also taken into another study, of T cells expressing NK-cell markers.

Sample: CD4+ T cells sorted from blood. These receptors were obtained from a woman between 18 and 30 years old in good health.

Details on this clonotype: The junction and the germline gene differ at one end; a read error may be behind it. The CDR3 here is CSVEDRAHTEAFF. CDR3 bases: TGCAGCGTAGAAGACAGGGCGCACACTGAAGCTTTCTTT. This sequence joins TRBV29-1 and TRBJ1-1; the match to TRBD1 covers 7 bases. The germline V gene has CDR1 SQVTM and CDR2 ANQGSEA. The CDR3 is 13 amino acids.

This chain connects TRBV5-6 to TRBJ2-5, with 8 bases fitting TRBD1. Germline V CDR1 and CDR2: SGHDT, YYEEEE. V was pared by 2 bases and J by 0 bases, with 6 bases of the junction left unmatched. The CDR3 covers 16 residues. CDR3: CASSLQGTGHQETQYF. CDR3 DNA sequence: TGTGCCAGCAGCTTACAGGGGACAGGTCACCAAGAGACCCAGTACTTC.

The chain recombines TRBV5-1 with TRBJ2-5, with 8 bases lining up with TRBD2. The CDR3 totals 14 residues. Trimming removed 7 bases from V and 5 bases from J; junction bases left unmatched: 10. CDR1 and CDR2 from the germline V gene are SGHRS and YFSETQ. DNA for the CDR3: TGCGCCAGCCGGGGAGTAGCGGGGCAGGAGACCCAGTACTTC. Translated, it gives CASRGVAGQETQYF.